This paragraph reports one TCR beta chain. Germline loops: CDR1 SGHVS, CDR2 FQNEAQ. The CDR3 sequence is 15 residues long. V lost 6 bases, J lost 4 bases, and 18 bases lay in between. The library was built from 400 ng RNA with molecular barcoded adaptors for alpha/delta and beta/gamma chains. TCRdb used MiXCR to reprocess the reads, holding one entry per CDR3 protein. The sample has 20,000 or so distinct CDR3 sequences; approximately 23% are singletons. This record comes from a study of read filtering for tumor transcriptome and immune sequencing. Turning to the study itself: Per sample, TCR-region reads ranged about 3.5 to 11 million by IR-seq, roughly 75 to 1273 by RNA-seq.

Sampling of bone marrow took place during active disease in every patient. The sequenced material came from a population of CD138-negative cells sorted from bone marrow. This sequence was found in a donor at least 40 years old with multiple myeloma. The rearrangement uses TRBV7-8 and TRBJ1-1; D remains ambiguous. Here the CDR3 reads CASRDAGSFGTEAFF. The CDR3 region has the DNA TGTGCCAGCAGAGACGCCGGGAGTTTTGGCACTGAAGCTTTCTTT.